A single sample gave rise to the 19 T cell receptor beta chains below, sequenced in a study of regulatory T cells in long-lasting Graves disease (dated by TCRdb to the early 2020s). Libraries were made using multiplex PCR. The listed sequencing device is Illumina HiSeq 4000. TCR beta libraries were built with iRepertoire HTBI primers and Arm-PCR amplification of CDR3 regions. Starting from the raw public reads, TCRdb applied fastp trimming at Q25, assembled clones with MiXCR and retained in-frame beta chains. Rows with one shared CDR3 protein collapse into an entry with the most common genes and DNA. The sample contains fewer than 450,000 distinct CDR3 sequences, approximately 16% of them found a single time. Of the sample, approximately 7.8% is held by the ten largest clones. Per the publication, the time point label means: newly diagnosed GD, antithyroid drugs for less than 3 months. For both TCR sequencing and RNA sequencing, RNA was extracted from PBMCs in TRIzol.

The data were also submitted as part of a second study, on T cells in Graves' hyperthyroidism and ophthalmopathy.

Here the sequenced sample was peripheral blood mononuclear cells (PBMCs), taken at new diagnosis, from a patient treated with antithyroid drugs. The receptors here all came from a woman aged 40 to 50 with Graves disease. Donor details come from another sample of the same person, matched by shared clones.

This clonotype was counted at least ten times. A junction end diverges from the germline sequence, so it may reflect a read error. This chain links TRBV5-1 with TRBJ2-5, with D unclear. CDR1 SGHRS and CDR2 YFSETQ come from the germline V gene. The CDR3 extends over 12 amino acids. CDR3 region: CASSQYQETQYF. Here the CDR3 DNA reads TGTGCCAGCAGCCAGTACCAAGAGACCCAGTACTTC.

This clonotype was seen many times. The rearrangement joins TRBV12-3 or TRBV12-4 to TRBJ2-3, with D perhaps TRBD2 (5 bases). The CDR3 has 18 amino acids. V was trimmed by 4 bases and J by 5 bases, leaving 25 bases between them. CDR3: CASSSPAPLSHGKDTQYF. CDR3 in DNA: TGTGCCAGCAGTTCACCCGCCCCACTGTCTCACGGGAAAGATACGCAGTATTTT.

This clonotype was observed a handful of times. The rearrangement uses TRBV29-1 and TRBJ2-5; 9 bases align to TRBD1. Looked up from germline, CDR1 is SQVTM and CDR2 is ANQGSEA. V lost 0 bases, J lost 3 bases, and 11 bases stayed unmatched. The CDR3 has 17 residues. This CDR3 is CSVEDRYRDRVEETQYF. In DNA, the CDR3 is TGCAGCGTTGAAGATCGCTACCGGGACAGGGTGGAAGAGACCCAGTACTTC. Variable domain in full (rest from reference TRBV29-1 and TRBJ2-5): SAVISQKPSRDICQRGTSLTIQCQVDSQVTMMFWYRQQPGQSLTLIATANQGSEATYESGFVIDKFPISRPNLTFSTLTVSNMSPEDSSIYLCSVEDRYRDRVEETQYFGPGTRLLVL.

V gene TRBV10-3 combines with J gene TRBJ2-5; D is undetermined. Germline V gene sequence: CDR1 ENHRY, CDR2 SYGVKD. Trimming took off 2 bases at V and 5 bases at J, with 15 bases between the two ends. This CDR3 has 15 amino acids. The CDR3 nucleotides are TGTGCCATCAGTGAGACCTTGAAGCCTAAGGAGACCCAGTACTTC. This translates into CAISETLKPKETQYF.

This clonotype showed up many times. The chain employs TRBV24-1 and TRBJ2-2; D not resolved. V dropped 0 bases and J dropped 1 base, with 5 bases sitting between them. The CDR3 extends over 15 amino acids. The germline CDR1 and CDR2 sequences are KGHDR and SFDVKD. CDR3 sequence reads: CATSDLSENTGELFF. As DNA, the CDR3 is TGTGCCACCAGTGATTTGAGTGAGAACACCGGGGAGCTGTTTTTT.

In this sample, this clonotype turned up many times. V usage is TRBV11-3 and J usage is TRBJ1-1; 7 bases map to TRBD1. CDR1 and CDR2 (germline): SGHNT, YENEEA. The CDR3 runs 14 residues. With 5 bases clipped from V and 6 bases from J, the junction kept 9 bases outside the gene matches. CDR3 amino acids: CASSATGTRAEAFF. The CDR3 nucleotides are TGTGCCAGCAGCGCGACAGGGACGCGGGCTGAAGCTTTCTTT.

A remark on this clonotype: The CDR3 ends on some other residue instead of the conserved phenylalanine or tryptophan, so this is likely a read error. The rearrangement links TRBV3-1 to TRBJ2-7, with a possible D match to TRBD2 (6 bases). The CDR3 totals 12 residues. V lost 1 base and J 5 bases, leaving 6 bases between the germline ends. Germline V gene data show CDR1 as LGHDT and CDR2 as YNNKEL (reference sequence). CDR3 sequence reads: CASSQGEDEQYY. DNA of the CDR3: TGTGCCAGCAGCCAAGGGGAGGACGAGCAGTACTAC.

This clonotype was recorded at least ten times. This chain links TRBV10-3 with TRBJ2-2; D not certain. Germline V lookup: CDR1 ENHRY, CDR2 SYGVKD. This CDR3 comprises 16 residues. The germline V and J ends were trimmed by 2 bases and 2 bases, with 12 bases remaining between them. For the CDR3, the DNA is TGTGCCATCAGTGAGGTCGGAACCCTTAACACCGGGGAGCTGTTTTTT. This sequence encodes CAISEVGTLNTGELFF.

The V call is TRBV20-1, the J call TRBJ2-3; 13 positions match TRBD2. This CDR3 region has 14 residues. Per the germline V gene, CDR1 is DFQATT and CDR2 is SNEGSKA (reference sequence). The J segment lost 5 bases and the V segment lost 3 bases, leaving 2 bases of the junction unmatched. The CDR3 loop is CSARGLAGIDTQYF. In nucleotides, the CDR3 is TGCAGTGCTAGGGGACTAGCGGGAATAGATACGCAGTATTTT.

This clonotype appeared many times. The V and J genes are TRBV28 and TRBJ1-4; tentatively, D is TRBD1 (6 bases). This CDR3 contains 15 residues. V was shortened by 6 bases and J by 8 bases, with 19 bases between the two germline ends. Germline loops: CDR1 MDHEN, CDR2 SYDVKM. Written as DNA, the CDR3 is TGTGCCAGCAGAGGGACAAACCGCGCCGGGGAAAAACTGTTTTTT. Its translation is CASRGTNRAGEKLFF.

This clonotype was counted between two and nine times. The genes are TRBV6-4 and TRBJ1-4; D gene uncertain. The CDR3 is 16 amino acids. CDR1 is MRHNA and CDR2 is SNTAGT in the germline V gene. V was clipped by 0 bases and J by 5 bases, with 13 bases between them. DNA of the CDR3: TGTGCCAGCAGTGACTCCCAGGTACTGTTGAATGAAAAACTGTTTTTT. It specifies CASSDSQVLLNEKLFF.

This clonotype was counted only a few times. The chain links TRBV10-3 to TRBJ1-5; 9 bases map to TRBD1. The CDR3 is 16 residues long. The J segment lost 2 bases and the V segment lost 6 bases, leaving 8 bases of the junction unmatched. Germline lookup yields CDR1 ENHRY and CDR2 SYGVKD. The CDR3 region is CAISGTGPEGNQPQHF. The CDR3 coding sequence is TGTGCCATCAGCGGGACAGGGCCTGAGGGCAATCAGCCCCAGCATTTT.

This chain uses TRBV7-9 with TRBJ2-7, with D possibly matching TRBD1 (5 bases). Germline V CDR1 and CDR2: SEHNR, FQNEAQ (reference sequence). Trimming took off 3 bases at V and 7 bases at J, with 13 bases between the two ends. This CDR3 contains 13 residues. As DNA, the CDR3 is TGTGCCAGCAGCTTCCAAACAGGAGAGGAGCAGTACTTC. It encodes CASSFQTGEEQYF.

The V and J genes are TRBV10-3 and TRBJ1-3, with no clear D. The germline gives CDR1 ENHRY, CDR2 SYGVKD. The CDR3 extends over 14 amino acids. The V end was cut by 4 bases, the J end by 0 bases, with 7 bases between. The CDR3 DNA sequence: TGTGCCATCAGTGGTTGGGACTCTGGAAACACCATATATTTT. Amino acids: CAISGWDSGNTIYF.

This clonotype was seen repeatedly, ten times or more. The chain joins TRBV11-3 to TRBJ2-3; the match to TRBD2 covers 8 bases. J gave up 0 bases and V 5 bases, and 7 bases lay outside the gene matches. Germline loops: CDR1 SGHNT, CDR2 YENEEA. CDR3 length equals 16 residues. As DNA, the CDR3 is TGTGCCAGCAGCCCCCTATCTAGCGGGAGCACAGATACGCAGTATTTT. It translates to CASSPLSSGSTDTQYF.

This clonotype appeared many times. The chain links TRBV28 to TRBJ1-2; 9 bases are shared with TRBD1. Germline V gene data show CDR1 as MDHEN and CDR2 as SYDVKM. The CDR3 spans 12 residues. V dropped 6 bases and J dropped 8; count of bases not matched to a gene: 4. The CDR3 coding sequence is TGTGCCAGCAGACAGGGGGCGGACGGCTACACCTTC. Amino acids: CASRQGADGYTF.

There are many counts of this clonotype. CDR3 loop: CAGQRSSYNEQFF. Written as DNA, the CDR3 is TGTGCCGGGCAACGAAGCTCCTACAATGAGCAGTTCTTC. The V gene is TRBV2, the J gene TRBJ2-1; no clear D gene. The V gene's germline CDR1 is SNHLY and CDR2 FYNNEI. V shed 11 bases and J shed 0 bases, with 11 bases lying between them. This CDR3 comprises 13 residues.

This clonotype was found a few times. The rearrangement joins TRBV11-1 to TRBJ2-5; D tentatively reads TRBD1 or TRBD2 (5 bases each). Germline V gene lookup returns CDR1 SGHAT and CDR2 FQDESV (reference sequence). This CDR3 is 16 amino acids long. With 5 bases removed from V and 6 bases from J, the gap between germline ends came to 22 bases. In DNA, the CDR3 is TGTGCCAGCAGCATACTAGGTTATGGGGGAGCGAAGACCCAGTACTTC. Protein: CASSILGYGGAKTQYF.

Many counts were recorded for this clonotype. The chain joins TRBV12-3 or TRBV12-4 to TRBJ2-1, with D uncertain. CDR3 length: 14 residues. V was clipped by 5 bases and J by 6 bases, with 14 bases between them. Here the CDR3 reads CASSTDSTPNEQFF. CDR3 DNA: TGTGCCAGCAGTACCGATTCGACCCCCAATGAGCAGTTCTTC.